The clone carrying this T cell receptor beta chain is a singleton in its sample. Its matching antigen is unknown. The sample comes from a study of T cell responses to AZD1222 COVID-19 vaccine. Whole-study findings and limits: Repertoires were obtained only post-peak T cell response. Baseline serostatus was positive in only a handful of AZD1222 recipients. An increase in Spike-specific TCR breadth and depth was observed after two AZD1222 doses. In a largely white British group with more females than males, clonal diversity was possibly underestimated.

The CDR3 is 15 amino acids. Trimming pared 3 bases from V and 0 bases from J, leaving 8 bases between. The germline V gene encodes CDR1 SGHTA and CDR2 FQGNSA. Sequencing was performed with immunoSEQ multiplex PCR; in TCRdb, only in-frame clones are kept and a portion is missing. The data contain some 84,000 clones, 75% to 90% of them seen just once; the ten biggest clones take up 9% to 13%. The gene calls are TRBV7-2 and TRBJ2-2; no reliable D call. Here the sequenced sample was peripheral blood, taken 28 days after the second AZD1222 dose. The clonotype was recovered from an adult who received the AZD1222 COVID-19 vaccine. The CDR3 protein is CASSLSPANTGELFF. CDR3 nucleotide sequence: TGTGCCAGCAGCTTGTCGCCAGCGAACACCGGGGAGCTGTTTTTT.